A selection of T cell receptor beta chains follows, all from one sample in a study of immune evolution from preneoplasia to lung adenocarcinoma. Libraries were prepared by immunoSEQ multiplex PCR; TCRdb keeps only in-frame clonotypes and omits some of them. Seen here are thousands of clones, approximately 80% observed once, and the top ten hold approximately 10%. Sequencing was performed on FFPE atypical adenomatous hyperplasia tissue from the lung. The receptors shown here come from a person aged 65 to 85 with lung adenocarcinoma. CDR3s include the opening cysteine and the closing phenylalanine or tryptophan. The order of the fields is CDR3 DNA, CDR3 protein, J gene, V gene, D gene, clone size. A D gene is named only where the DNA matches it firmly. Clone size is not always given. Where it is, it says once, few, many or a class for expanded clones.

CDR3 DNA: TGTGCCAGCAGCTTCCCGACTAGCGGGAGAGGCACAGATACGCAGTATTTT
CDR3 protein: CASSFPTSGRGTDTQYF
J gene: TRBJ2-3
V gene: TRBV5-4
D gene: TRBD2
clone size: .

CDR3 DNA: TGTGCCAGCAGCGCACGACAGGGTGACGTCCACGAGCAGTACTTC
CDR3 protein: CASSARQGDVHEQYF
J gene: TRBJ2-7
V gene: TRBV7-7
D gene: TRBD1
clone size: .

CDR3 DNA: TGTGCCAGCAGCCCCCAGCCAGCGGTGAACGAGCAGTACTTC
CDR3 protein: CASSPQPAVNEQYF
J gene: TRBJ2-7
V gene: TRBV7-2
D gene: .
clone size: .

CDR3 DNA: TGTGCCAGCAGCCCCGGCCAGCAGGCGCTCTATGGCTACACCTTC
CDR3 protein: CASSPGQQALYGYTF
J gene: TRBJ1-2
V gene: TRBV11-1
D gene: .
clone size: .

CDR3 DNA: TGCGCCAGCAGCTTGGCGTACGCGACTAGCGGGAGTAATAATGAGCAGTTCTTC
CDR3 protein: CASSLAYATSGSNNEQFF
J gene: TRBJ2-1
V gene: TRBV5-1
D gene: TRBD2
clone size: .

CDR3 DNA: TGTGCCAGCTCATCCTCAAGGGACAGTCTCTCCTACGAGCAGTACTTC
CDR3 protein: CASSSSRDSLSYEQYF
J gene: TRBJ2-7
V gene: TRBV18
D gene: TRBD1
clone size: .

CDR3 DNA: TGTGCCAGCAGCGCGGGACAGGGGCGCGAAAAACTGTTTTTT
CDR3 protein: CASSAGQGREKLFF
J gene: TRBJ1-4
V gene: TRBV9
D gene: TRBD1
clone size: once

CDR3 DNA: TGCAGCGTTGAGGGGAGGGGAGGTCGCGAGCAGTACTTC
CDR3 protein: CSVEGRGGREQYF
J gene: TRBJ2-7
V gene: TRBV29-1
D gene: TRBD2
clone size: .

CDR3 DNA: TGTGCCAGCAGTTTATTACAGCAGAACACTGAAGCTTTCTTT
CDR3 protein: CASSLLQQNTEAFF
J gene: TRBJ1-1
V gene: TRBV28
D gene: .
clone size: few

CDR3 DNA: TGCGCCAGCAGCCCCTACCTTACAGAAGGCACTGAAGCTTTCTTT
CDR3 protein: CASSPYLTEGTEAFF
J gene: TRBJ1-1
V gene: TRBV5-1
D gene: .
clone size: .

CDR3 DNA: TGTGCCAGCGGATCGAACACTGAAGCTTTCTTT
CDR3 protein: CASGSNTEAFF
J gene: TRBJ1-1
V gene: TRBV7-8
D gene: .
clone size: .

CDR3 DNA: TGTGCCTGGGCCGGGCTCCAGGGGTCTTCACCCCTCCACTTT
CDR3 protein: CAWAGLQGSSPLHF
J gene: TRBJ1-6
V gene: TRBV30
D gene: .
clone size: .

CDR3 DNA: TGTGCCACCAGCAGAGTGGGGGGACTAGCGAGGGTCGAGCAGTACTTC
CDR3 protein: CATSRVGGLARVEQYF
J gene: TRBJ2-7
V gene: TRBV15
D gene: TRBD2
clone size: .

CDR3 DNA: TGTGCCAGCAGCCCGACCTGGAGGCAGCTCAATCAGCCCCAGCATTTT
CDR3 protein: CASSPTWRQLNQPQHF
J gene: TRBJ1-5
V gene: TRBV28
D gene: .
clone size: .

CDR3 DNA: TGCGCCAGCAGCCGAGCAATGACAGGCGCCGGGGGCTACACCTTC
CDR3 protein: CASSRAMTGAGGYTF
J gene: TRBJ1-2
V gene: TRBV5-1
D gene: .
clone size: .

CDR3 DNA: TGTGCCAGCAGTTCTCCCGAGACTAGCGCGTACGAGCAGTACTTC
CDR3 protein: CASSSPETSAYEQYF
J gene: TRBJ2-7
V gene: TRBV6-5
D gene: TRBD2
clone size: .

CDR3 DNA: TGTGCCAGCAGTCCCCTAGGGGGCACAGATACGCAGTATTTT
CDR3 protein: CASSPLGGTDTQYF
J gene: TRBJ2-3
V gene: TRBV6-1
D gene: .
clone size: few

CDR3 DNA: TGCGCCAGCAGCTTGGCTAGCGGGAGTACCGGGGAGCTGTTTTTT
CDR3 protein: CASSLASGSTGELFF
J gene: TRBJ2-2
V gene: TRBV5-1
D gene: TRBD2
clone size: few

CDR3 DNA: TGTGCCAGCTCACCCCGTCCTCAAAGGGCGGGAGAGTTTCACGAGCAGTACTTC
CDR3 protein: CASSPRPQRAGEFHEQYF
J gene: TRBJ2-7
V gene: TRBV18
D gene: TRBD2
clone size: .

CDR3 DNA: TGTGCCAGCAGCTTACTAGCGGGAGCAGATACGCAGTATTTT
CDR3 protein: CASSLLAGADTQYF
J gene: TRBJ2-3
V gene: TRBV7-2
D gene: TRBD2
clone size: .

CDR3 DNA: TGTGCCAGCTCAACGACAGGGCGCCACGAGCAGTACTTC
CDR3 protein: CASSTTGRHEQYF
J gene: TRBJ2-7
V gene: TRBV18
D gene: TRBD1
clone size: .

CDR3 DNA: TGTGCCATCAGTGAGCCGACCGAGAGCTCCTACAATGAGCAGTTCTTC
CDR3 protein: CAISEPTESSYNEQFF
J gene: TRBJ2-1
V gene: TRBV10-3
D gene: .
clone size: few

CDR3 DNA: TGTGCCAGCAGCTTTGGGTTTCCCTCCTACGAGCAGTACTTC
CDR3 protein: CASSFGFPSYEQYF
J gene: TRBJ2-7
V gene: TRBV5-8
D gene: .
clone size: .

CDR3 DNA: TGTGCCAGCAGTTACTCCGGGACAGGGACGTACAATGAGCAGTTCTTC
CDR3 protein: CASSYSGTGTYNEQFF
J gene: TRBJ2-1
V gene: TRBV6-5
D gene: TRBD1
clone size: .

CDR3 DNA: TGTGCCAGTAGTATAGACCGGGACAGGTATGGCTACACCTTC
CDR3 protein: CASSIDRDRYGYTF
J gene: TRBJ1-2
V gene: TRBV19
D gene: TRBD1
clone size: .

CDR3 DNA: TGTGCCAGCAGCGTAGTAGGAGGAGAAGCTTTCTTT
CDR3 protein: CASSVVGGEAFF
J gene: TRBJ1-1
V gene: TRBV9
D gene: .
clone size: .

CDR3 DNA: TGCGCCAGCAGCTTGGATGGCAAGGGCTACACCTTC
CDR3 protein: CASSLDGKGYTF
J gene: TRBJ1-2
V gene: TRBV5-1
D gene: .
clone size: few

CDR3 DNA: TGCGCCAGCAGCTTGGGCAGGGGGCTGGACGGGGAGCTGTTTTTT
CDR3 protein: CASSLGRGLDGELFF
J gene: TRBJ2-2
V gene: TRBV5-1
D gene: TRBD1
clone size: .

CDR3 DNA: TGCGCCAGCAGTTTAGGGAGCCCCGAAACAGATACGCAGTATTTT
CDR3 protein: CASSLGSPETDTQYF
J gene: TRBJ2-3
V gene: TRBV5-1
D gene: .
clone size: .

CDR3 DNA: TGTGCCAGCAGCCCACCGACAGGCATCTACGAGCAGTACTTC
CDR3 protein: CASSPPTGIYEQYF
J gene: TRBJ2-7
V gene: TRBV11-2
D gene: .
clone size: few

CDR3 DNA: TGTGCCACCGCAGTAAACCTTGAGCAGTTCTTC
CDR3 protein: CATAVNLEQFF
J gene: TRBJ2-1
V gene: TRBV19
D gene: .
clone size: .

CDR3 DNA: TGTGCCAGCAAGACGAGGGGGTGGTCCGGGGAGCTGTTTTTT
CDR3 protein: CASKTRGWSGELFF
J gene: TRBJ2-2
V gene: TRBV6-5
D gene: .
clone size: once

CDR3 DNA: TGTGCCAGCAGTCCTCTGAGCGGGAGTCAAGATACGCAGTATTTT
CDR3 protein: CASSPLSGSQDTQYF
J gene: TRBJ2-3
V gene: TRBV2
D gene: TRBD2
clone size: .

CDR3 DNA: TGTGCCAGTAAATTGGCTGTAACCGGAAACACCATATATTTT
CDR3 protein: CASKLAVTGNTIYF
J gene: TRBJ1-3
V gene: TRBV19
D gene: .
clone size: once

CDR3 DNA: TGTGCCAGCAGCCCTCGGTTTAGCGGGAGCGGGAACAATGAGCAGTTCTTC
CDR3 protein: CASSPRFSGSGNNEQFF
J gene: TRBJ2-1
V gene: TRBV11-2
D gene: TRBD2
clone size: once

CDR3 DNA: TGTGCCAGCAGCCTCCAGGGTGGCTACACCTTC
CDR3 protein: CASSLQGGYTF
J gene: TRBJ1-2
V gene: TRBV7-9
D gene: .
clone size: .

CDR3 DNA: TGTGCCAGCTCACCACCAAACAGCGGCGATGAGCAGTTCTTC
CDR3 protein: CASSPPNSGDEQFF
J gene: TRBJ2-1
V gene: TRBV18
D gene: .
clone size: large

CDR3 DNA: TGTGCCAGCAGCGTCTCCGGGAGGGCCCACAATGAGCAGTTCTTC
CDR3 protein: CASSVSGRAHNEQFF
J gene: TRBJ2-1
V gene: TRBV7-2
D gene: TRBD2
clone size: .

CDR3 DNA: TGCAGCGTGGCTACCCCCGGGACAGGAGTAGAAAAACTGTTTTTT
CDR3 protein: CSVATPGTGVEKLFF
J gene: TRBJ1-4
V gene: TRBV29-1
D gene: TRBD1
clone size: .

CDR3 DNA: TGTGCCAGCAGCTTGGCGGGACAGAACTCCTACGAGCAGTACTTC
CDR3 protein: CASSLAGQNSYEQYF
J gene: TRBJ2-7
V gene: TRBV5-8
D gene: TRBD1
clone size: once

CDR3 DNA: TGCAGCTTCCTTACAGGGCTTTTAACAGATACGCAGTATTTT
CDR3 protein: CSFLTGLLTDTQYF
J gene: TRBJ2-3
V gene: TRBV29-1
D gene: .
clone size: .

CDR3 DNA: TGTGCCAGCAGTTTAAGTCAGGCGAACATTCAGTACTTC
CDR3 protein: CASSLSQANIQYF
J gene: TRBJ2-4
V gene: TRBV27
D gene: .
clone size: .

CDR3 DNA: TGTGCCAGCAACCCTAGGCCACGTGGAGATACGCAGTATTTT
CDR3 protein: CASNPRPRGDTQYF
J gene: TRBJ2-3
V gene: TRBV2
D gene: .
clone size: .

CDR3 DNA: TGTGCCAGCTCAGGACAGGGGGTGAACAATGAGCAGTTCTTC
CDR3 protein: CASSGQGVNNEQFF
J gene: TRBJ2-1
V gene: TRBV18
D gene: TRBD1
clone size: .